This T cell receptor beta chain was identified in a study of shared clonotypes between healthy human individuals. Study findings and constraints: Memory subsets generally showed lower estimated richness than naive subsets. Four donors held about 5% of naive CD4 clonotypes in common.

Between the trimmed V and J ends, which lost 1 base and 7 bases, there was a span of 17 bases. The CDR3 spans 15 residues. CDR1 is MNHEY and CDR2 is SVGAGI in the germline V gene. This clone was detected only once. Its target is unknown. Original processing methods: There were no quality scores in the junction-only immunoSEQ sequences, so filtering differed. The method was immunoSEQ multiplex PCR; TCRdb's version includes in-frame clones alone and lacks a portion of them. The D gene and trimming were derived from the DNA, and the V and J assignments and clone size from that table. The data contain more than 850,000 clones, approximately 78% of them singletons. Donors included only healthy HIV-negative adults lacking recent acute infections or vaccinations.

J is TRBJ2-7 and V is TRBV6-5; D perhaps matches TRBD2 (5 bases). The specimen sequenced was memory CD4+ T cells from PBMCs. Subset of the sample: CD45RA-negative fraction. This clonotype was sampled from a man younger than 30 in good health. Some clones in this sample may be carry-over from other donors' samples. CDR3 in amino acids: CASSYFSLSPGEQYF. The CDR3 coding sequence is TGTGCCAGCAGTTACTTCTCGTTATCCCCGGGGGAGCAGTACTTC.